These 4 T cell receptor beta chains originate from one sample sequenced in a study of cytomegalovirus exposure and HLA in healthy donors. PCR employed 60 Vbeta and 13 Jbeta primers. The data were produced by immunoSEQ multiplex PCR, yet TCRdb's version contains in-frame clones alone and is incomplete. The sample has about 130,000 clones, around 72% seen once. The sequenced material came from PBMCs. Receptors were obtained from a young man in good health and CMV-seropositive.

The chain is built from TRBV7-2 and TRBJ2-7; 9 bases are a match to TRBD2. CDR1 is SGHTA, CDR2 FQGNSA, per germline. Trimming took 4 bases from V and 4 from J; bases not matched to a gene: 11. The CDR3 consists of 16 residues. CDR3: CASSSRGGGGEYEQYF. The CDR3 DNA sequence: TGTGCCAGCAGCTCGCGAGGGGGCGGGGGGGAATACGAGCAGTACTTC. Full variable domain (outside the CDR3, taken from reference TRBV7-2 and TRBJ2-7): GAGVSQSPSNKVTEKGKDVELRCDPISGHTALYWYRQSLGQGLEFLIYFQGNSAPDKSGLPSDRFSAERTGGSVSTLTIQRTQQEDSAVYLCASSSRGGGGEYEQYFGPGTRLTVT.

The rearrangement joins TRBV27 to TRBJ1-1; D is ambiguous. This CDR3 is 14 amino acids long. Trimming shortened V by 7 bases and J by 5 bases, and 17 bases separated the two germline ends. The germline V gene has CDR1 MNHEY and CDR2 SMNVEV (reference sequence). For the CDR3, the DNA is TGTGCCAGCACCGATTCGTTGGGCCTGACTGAAGCTTTCTTT. Translating gives CASTDSLGLTEAFF.

The chain links TRBV27 to TRBJ2-5; perhaps TRBD2 as D (5 bases). V lost 5 bases to trimming and J lost 2 bases, with 18 bases between them. The CDR3 is 16 residues long. The V gene's germline CDR1 is MNHEY and CDR2 SMNVEV (reference sequence). The CDR3 DNA sequence: TGTGCCAGCAGTCCCTCCGAGGGAGACTTTCAAGAGACCCAGTACTTC. This gives the protein CASSPSEGDFQETQYF.

CDR3 protein: CASSLEPGPAGNTIYF. The CDR3 coding sequence is TGTGCCAGCAGCTTAGAACCTGGTCCAGCTGGAAACACCATATATTTT. This rearrangement joins TRBV7-6 to TRBJ1-3, with no clear D. V was cut by 1 base and J by 2 bases, with 12 bases left in between. The CDR3 consists of 16 residues. From germline, CDR1 is SGHVS and CDR2 FNYEAQ.